A single sample is the source of the 2 T cell receptor beta chains below, sequenced in a study of cytomegalovirus exposure and HLA in healthy donors. Vbeta (60) and Jbeta (13) primers were used in the PCR. The table came from immunoSEQ multiplex PCR; TCRdb's copy has only in-frame clones and leaves some out. The data show about 120,000 clones, over 60% seen once. Sequenced: PBMCs. The receptor source for this set is a male donor in good health and CMV-seropositive.

The count of this clone is one. The chain carries TRBV28 and TRBJ2-2, with 11 bases that match TRBD1. The CDR3 has 15 amino acids. Trimming cost V 5 bases and J 6 bases; bases outside gene matches: 5. Germline CDR1 MDHEN, CDR2 SYDVKM. The CDR3 DNA sequence: TGTGCCAGCAGTCCCCCGGGACAGGGGGCCGGGGAGCTGTTTTTT. This sequence encodes CASSPPGQGAGELFF.

The J gene is TRBJ1-2, the V gene TRBV9; D ambiguous. V was clipped by 2 bases and J by 4 bases, with 3 bases between them. Per germline, CDR1 SGDLS and CDR2 YYNGEE. CDR3 length: 11 amino acids. The CDR3 here is CASSVAYGYTF. CDR3 sequence (DNA): TGTGCCAGCAGCGTGGCCTATGGCTACACCTTC.